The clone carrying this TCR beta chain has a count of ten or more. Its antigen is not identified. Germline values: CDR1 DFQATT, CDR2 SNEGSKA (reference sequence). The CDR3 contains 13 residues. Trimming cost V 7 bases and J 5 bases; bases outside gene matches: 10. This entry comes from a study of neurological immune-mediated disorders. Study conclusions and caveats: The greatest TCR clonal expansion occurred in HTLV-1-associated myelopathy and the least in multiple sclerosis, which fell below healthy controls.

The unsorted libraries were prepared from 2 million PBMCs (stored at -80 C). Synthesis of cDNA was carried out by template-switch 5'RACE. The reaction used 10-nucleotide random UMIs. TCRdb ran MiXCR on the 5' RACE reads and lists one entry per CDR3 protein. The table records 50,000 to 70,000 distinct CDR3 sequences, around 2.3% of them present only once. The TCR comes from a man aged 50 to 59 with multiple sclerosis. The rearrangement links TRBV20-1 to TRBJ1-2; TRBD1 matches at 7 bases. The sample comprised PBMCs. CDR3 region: CSVPDREGYGYTF. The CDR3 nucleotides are TGCAGTGTACCAGACAGGGAGGGGTATGGCTACACCTTC.